The sequence of this TCR beta chain was determined in a study of blood T cell repertoires in COVID-19. Study background: Specimens from acute and convalescent COVID-19 originated in the United States, Italy and Spain. Sample material is recorded as cDNA or gDNA derived from T cells, B-cell-depleted T cells, or PBMCs.

Sequenced by immunoSEQ multiplex PCR; TCRdb stores in-frame clones only, minus some. The table includes 300,000 to 400,000 clones, over 75% detected once. CDR3 size: 15 residues. J was trimmed by 6 bases and V by 2 bases; bases with no gene match: 4. The V gene's germline CDR1 is SGHTA and CDR2 FQGTGA. This chain uses TRBV7-3 with TRBJ2-1; 10 bases are a match to TRBD2. Sequencing input: peripheral blood. The sequence derives from a woman aged 45-65 years who had recovered from COVID-19. The CDR3 region is CASSLSSGSPNEQFF. Written as DNA, the CDR3 is TGTGCCAGCAGCTTATCTAGCGGGAGCCCCAATGAGCAGTTCTTC.